This TCR beta chain was captured by sequencing in a study of shared clonotypes between healthy human individuals. Findings and caveats of the study: Generation probabilities of non-shared clonotypes were lower (relative to those shared by all four donors). Some naive CD4 clonotypes, roughly 5%, turned up in common across several donors.

Assay execution took place at the deep level. Method: immunoSEQ multiplex PCR; TCRdb's copy keeps in-frame clones and lacks some. This sample yields roughly 2,300,000 clones, of which about nine tenths are seen a single time; 0.3% to 0.45% belongs to the top ten. This clone appeared a single time. Its antigen remains unidentified. This CDR3 spans 13 amino acids. Germline CDR1 reads SGHRS; CDR2 reads YFSETQ. Trimming took 0 bases from V and 0 from J, leaving 3 bases between them. Investigators divided CD4+ cells into CD45RA+ naive and CD45RA-negative memory subsets. The sequence was obtained from a man aged 18-30 years in good health. Some clones in this sample may be carry-over from other donors' samples. This chain joins TRBV5-1 and TRBJ2-5; D uncertain. Sequencing was performed on naive CD4+ T cells from PBMCs. Subset in this sample: CD45RA+ positively selected. The DNA for the CDR3 is TGCGCCAGCAGCTTGGACGACCAAGAGACCCAGTACTTC. It specifies CASSLDDQETQYF.